These 6 T cell receptor beta chains were all obtained from the same sample, sequenced in a study of blood T cells in healthy people across ages. A second roughly 7 to 12 cycle PCR used barcoded and J-beta primers. TCRdb reanalysed the 5' RACE reads using MiXCR and keeps one entry per CDR3 protein. Of hundreds of thousands of distinct CDR3 sequences in the sample, less than 60% are singletons; the top ten hold about a sixth. Material for sequencing was blood. Receptors originate from a man at least 80 years old in good health.

The V gene is TRBV7-3, the J gene TRBJ2-4; possibly TRBD1 for D (6 bases). Gene TRBJ2-7 matches the end of the DNA better, so the J call may be wrong. Germline lookup yields CDR1 SGHTA and CDR2 FQGTGA. The CDR3 is 14 residues long. The CDR3 reads CASSLTGHDYEQYF. CDR3 DNA sequence: TGTGCCAGCAGCTTAACGGGACATGACTACGAGCAGTACTTC.

The rearrangement uses TRBV7-9 and TRBJ1-2, with unresolved D. Looked up from germline, CDR1 is SEHNR and CDR2 is FQNEAQ (reference sequence). This CDR3 is built from 14 residues. The V end lost 3 bases, the J end lost 6 bases, and 14 bases lay between the germline ends. Here the CDR3 reads CASSFRRSKDGYTF. CDR3 sequence (DNA): TGTGCCAGCAGCTTCCGGCGGAGTAAGGATGGCTACACCTTC.

This clonotype appeared many times. The chain couples TRBV15 to TRBJ1-6; a possible D gene is TRBD1 (6 bases). Trimming shortened V by 0 bases and J by 3 bases, and 12 bases separated the two germline ends. The CDR3 extends over 17 amino acids. Germline CDR1 reads LNHNV; CDR2 reads YYDKDF (reference sequence). DNA for the CDR3: TGTGCCACCAGCAGAGATACAGGGAGGTTCTATAATTCACCCCTCCACTTT. Translating it yields CATSRDTGRFYNSPLHF.

The rearrangement joins TRBV27 to TRBJ1-2, with a tentative D call TRBD1 (6 bases). Germline V CDR1 and CDR2: MNHEY, SMNVEV (reference sequence). The CDR3 spans 16 residues. Deletions cut 5 bases from V and 0 bases from J, with 16 bases between. In DNA, the CDR3 is TGTGCCAGCAGTAGAATCGGGGGCACAGCTAACTATGGCTACACCTTC. It encodes CASSRIGGTANYGYTF.

The rearrangement joins TRBV7-2 to TRBJ2-5; 13 nucleotides agree with TRBD2. The CDR3 is 16 residues long. V lost 5 bases to trimming and J lost 11 bases; unmatched junction nucleotides: 14. The germline V gene encodes CDR1 SGHTA and CDR2 FQGNSA. The CDR3 protein is CASSPRTSGGLLEQYF. As DNA, the CDR3 is TGTGCCAGCAGCCCGAGGACTAGCGGGGGACTCCTGGAGCAGTACTTC.

This chain links TRBV2 with TRBJ2-3; D unresolved. This CDR3 region has 15 residues. Trimming took 4 bases from V and 0 from J, leaving 11 bases between them. Germline values: CDR1 SNHLY, CDR2 FYNNEI. The chain's CDR3 is CASSGSRQSTDTQYF. Written as DNA, the CDR3 is TGTGCCAGCAGTGGGTCCCGGCAGAGCACAGATACGCAGTATTTT. Together with reference TRBV2 and TRBJ2-3, the CDR3 gives the full variable domain: EPEVTQTPSHQVTQMGQEVILRCVPISNHLYFYWYRQILGQKVEFLVSFYNNEISEKSEIFDDQFSVERPDGSNFTLKIRSTKLEDSAMYFCASSGSRQSTDTQYFGPGTRLTVL.